This record concerns one T cell receptor beta chain sequence. No antigen is known for it. A v3.0 immunoSEQ assay was performed at survey level. The method was immunoSEQ multiplex PCR; TCRdb's version includes in-frame clones alone and lacks a portion of them. The sample shows over 20,000 clones, more than 70% of them seen only once. The source of the sample is a study of long-term antiretroviral therapy in people with HIV. Whole-study findings and limits: Every time point showed a repertoire led by clones expanded before ART.

CDR1 is LGHNT, CDR2 FRNRAP, per germline. The CDR3 covers 13 residues. V lost 6 bases, J lost 6 bases, and 5 bases stayed unmatched. No fewer than two post-ART and no fewer than one pre-ART PBMC samples existed for each donor. J is TRBJ2-1 and V is TRBV12-5; TRBD2 aligns across 7 bases. Sequencing was performed on unsorted PBMCs, taken 2.6 years after starting antiretroviral therapy. The origin of this receptor is a woman in her fifties or sixties with HIV. CDR3 coding DNA: TGTGCTAGTGGCTCCCGGGGGGTCAATGAGCAGTTCTTC. It codes for CASGSRGVNEQFF. The full variable domain, with the rest looked up from reference TRBV12-5 and TRBJ2-1, is DARVTQTPRHKVTEMGQEVTMRCQPILGHNTVFWYRQTMMQGLELLAYFRNRAPLDDSGMPKDRFSAEMPDATLATLKIQPSEPRDSAVYFCASGSRGVNEQFFGPGTRLTVL.